The rows below give T cell receptor beta chains drawn from one sample of a study of post-analysis software for immune sequencing data. TCRdb independently ran MiXCR on the PCR reads; one entry per CDR3 protein. The repertoire has about 460,000 distinct CDR3 sequences, 40% to 55% of them found once; the top ten carry about 12%. The material sequenced was blood. These receptors all stem from a girl aged 5 to 17 with multiple sclerosis. Each CDR3 is given with its conserved first and last residue. The order of the fields is clone size, J gene, D gene, V gene, CDR3 DNA, CDR3 protein. D genes are given only for firm matches. Size is omitted from some rows. Given values are once, few, many or a class for expanded clones.

abundance: -
j_gene: TRBJ1-5
d_gene: -
v_gene: TRBV6-6
CDR3nt: TGTGCCAGCATCAGGGATAGCAATCAGCCCCAGCATTTT
CDR3aa: CASIRDSNQPQHF

abundance: -
j_gene: TRBJ2-5
d_gene: -
v_gene: TRBV21-1
CDR3nt: TGTGCCAGCAGCAAAGCGCGCCGGGGGCAGGAAGAGGCCCAGTACTTC
CDR3aa: CASSKARRGQEEAQYF

abundance: -
j_gene: TRBJ1-6
d_gene: -
v_gene: TRBV21-1
CDR3nt: TGTGCCAGCAGCAATGCGGGACAGTCGAATTCACCCCTCCACTTT
CDR3aa: CASSNAGQSNSPLHF

abundance: -
j_gene: TRBJ2-5
d_gene: TRBD2
v_gene: TRBV7-2
CDR3nt: TGTGCCAGCAGCTCCGGGACTAGGGGCAATGAGCAGTACTTC
CDR3aa: CASSSGTRGNEQYF

abundance: -
j_gene: TRBJ2-1
d_gene: -
v_gene: TRBV6-5
CDR3nt: TGTGCCAGCAGACTACTAGGGGGGGCCTCCTACAATGAGCAGTTCTTC
CDR3aa: CASRLLGGASYNEQFF

abundance: -
j_gene: TRBJ2-7
d_gene: -
v_gene: TRBV27
CDR3nt: TGTGCCAGCAGTTTTAGCAGGACCGTCTACGAGCAGTACTTC
CDR3aa: CASSFSRTVYEQYF

abundance: -
j_gene: TRBJ2-7
d_gene: TRBD1
v_gene: TRBV28
CDR3nt: TGTGCCAGCAACTCCGAGACAGGGGGGTACGAGCAGTACTTC
CDR3aa: CASNSETGGYEQYF

abundance: -
j_gene: TRBJ2-3
d_gene: TRBD2
v_gene: TRBV28
CDR3nt: TGTGCCAGCAGTTTAATCGGGAGGGCAGATACGCAGTATTTT
CDR3aa: CASSLIGRADTQYF

abundance: many
j_gene: TRBJ1-1
d_gene: TRBD1
v_gene: TRBV7-6
CDR3nt: TGTGCCAGCATACCCTCACAGGGGGAGAACACTGAAGCTTTCTTT
CDR3aa: CASIPSQGENTEAFF

abundance: few
j_gene: TRBJ2-5
d_gene: -
v_gene: TRBV4-1
CDR3nt: TGCGCCAGCAGCCAAGTACCGGGACCATTCCAAGAGACCCAGTACTTC
CDR3aa: CASSQVPGPFQETQYF

abundance: few
j_gene: TRBJ2-7
d_gene: -
v_gene: TRBV28
CDR3nt: TGTGCCAGCAGTTTATACCTCCGGGGCTACGAGCAGTACTTC
CDR3aa: CASSLYLRGYEQYF

abundance: -
j_gene: TRBJ1-6
d_gene: -
v_gene: TRBV28
CDR3nt: TGTGCCAGCAGTTTCCGCCTTCGGGGGAATCTGAGCTCCTATAATTCACCCCTCCACTTT
CDR3aa: CASSFRLRGNLSSYNSPLHF

abundance: -
j_gene: TRBJ1-6
d_gene: -
v_gene: TRBV18
CDR3nt: TGTGCCAGCTCAGCAGGGTCGGGTGCACCCCTCCACTTT
CDR3aa: CASSAGSGAPLHF

abundance: few
j_gene: TRBJ2-1
d_gene: -
v_gene: TRBV5-6
CDR3nt: TGTGCCAGCAGCTTACGAACTCGTTACAATGAGCAGTTCTTC
CDR3aa: CASSLRTRYNEQFF

abundance: -
j_gene: TRBJ2-5
d_gene: -
v_gene: TRBV1
CDR3nt: TGCACCAGCAGCCAAGATCAGGCAGGGCACCTCCAAGAGACCCAGTACTTC
CDR3aa: CTSSQDQAGHLQETQYF

abundance: few
j_gene: TRBJ1-1
d_gene: -
v_gene: TRBV12-3/TRBV12-4
CDR3nt: TGTGCCAGCAGTTGGGGCGGGGAGAACACTGAAGCTTTCTTT
CDR3aa: CASSWGGENTEAFF

abundance: -
j_gene: TRBJ2-1
d_gene: -
v_gene: TRBV4-2
CDR3nt: TGTGCCAGCAGCCAAGAGATTCTCGGCAGGGTGGGTTACAATGAGCAGTTCTTC
CDR3aa: CASSQEILGRVGYNEQFF

abundance: -
j_gene: TRBJ2-5
d_gene: -
v_gene: TRBV10-3
CDR3nt: TGTGCCATCAGTGACCAAGCGGAGGAAGAGACCCAGTACTTC
CDR3aa: CAISDQAEEETQYF

abundance: once
j_gene: TRBJ2-1
d_gene: TRBD2
v_gene: TRBV20-1
CDR3nt: TGCAGTGCTAGAGATCAACAGCGGGAGTACAATGAGCAGTTCTTC
CDR3aa: CSARDQQREYNEQFF

abundance: -
j_gene: TRBJ2-3
d_gene: -
v_gene: TRBV4-3
CDR3nt: TGCGCCAGCAGCCAGGGTGGGCCCAGCACAGATATGCAGTATTTT
CDR3aa: CASSQGGPSTDMQYF

abundance: few
j_gene: TRBJ2-1
d_gene: -
v_gene: TRBV20-1
CDR3nt: TGCAGTGCTAGTCGCGACAGTTCGTATGAGCAGTTCTTC
CDR3aa: CSASRDSSYEQFF

abundance: -
j_gene: TRBJ2-7
d_gene: TRBD2
v_gene: TRBV7-3
CDR3nt: TGTGCCAGCAGGACTGGGAGCGGGGGGGTCTCCTACAATGAGCAGTACTTC
CDR3aa: CASRTGSGGVSYNEQYF

abundance: -
j_gene: TRBJ2-7
d_gene: -
v_gene: TRBV12-3/TRBV12-4
CDR3nt: TGTGCCAGCAGTCCTGACCACTACGAGCAGTACTTC
CDR3aa: CASSPDHYEQYF

abundance: few
j_gene: TRBJ2-7
d_gene: TRBD2
v_gene: TRBV29-1
CDR3nt: TGCAGCGTTGAATCAGGTCTAGCGGGACCGTACGAGCAGTACTTC
CDR3aa: CSVESGLAGPYEQYF

abundance: many
j_gene: TRBJ2-7
d_gene: -
v_gene: TRBV29-1
CDR3nt: TGCAGCGTTGAAGAGTCCTCCTACGAGCAGTACTTC
CDR3aa: CSVEESSYEQYF

abundance: few
j_gene: TRBJ2-7
d_gene: -
v_gene: TRBV6-6
CDR3nt: TGTGCCAGCAGTTCGAATAGCGGACCTTACGAGCAGTACTTC
CDR3aa: CASSSNSGPYEQYF

abundance: -
j_gene: TRBJ1-5
d_gene: -
v_gene: TRBV4-2
CDR3nt: TGTGCCAGCAGCCAAGGGTTAGAAGGAAACCAGCCCCAGCATTTT
CDR3aa: CASSQGLEGNQPQHF

abundance: -
j_gene: TRBJ2-7
d_gene: TRBD1
v_gene: TRBV12-3/TRBV12-4
CDR3nt: TGTGCCAGCAGTCCTTGGGACAGGAACCTCTACGAGCAGTACTTC
CDR3aa: CASSPWDRNLYEQYF

abundance: once
j_gene: TRBJ2-1
d_gene: TRBD2
v_gene: TRBV2
CDR3nt: TGTGCCAGCAGTCGATCAGGCCTAGCGGGGGACAATGAGCAGTTCTTC
CDR3aa: CASSRSGLAGDNEQFF

abundance: -
j_gene: TRBJ1-6
d_gene: -
v_gene: TRBV7-9
CDR3nt: TGTGCCAGCAGCTTAACGGCGGATAATTCACCCCTCCACTTT
CDR3aa: CASSLTADNSPLHF